The sequence of this T cell receptor (beta chain) was determined in a study of T cell repertoires in cytomegalovirus infection. Study-level background: Indicated by public TCR beta signatures were CMV infection and matching HLA type. Findings and limits, study-wide: It was HLA-C-restricted CMV-specific TCR beta clonotypes that dominated the response ex vivo. Public TCR beta family frequency separated CMV-and-HLA carriers, including in an independent cohort.

Comment on this clonotype: Its antigen is currently unknown. Given a much more abundant clone one base away, this may be a read error.

Via MiXCR, TCRdb re-called the reads, giving one row per CDR3 protein. This table has around 800,000 distinct CDR3 sequences, about 30% appearing once. The sequencing used cultured CD8+ T cells from PBMCs, collected from culture after CMV antigen stimulation. This TCR came from a human donor in good health (CMV status not recorded). Some clones in this sample may be carry-over from other donors' samples.

The CDR3 is CASSLRTGDQPRHF. The DNA for the CDR3 is TGTGCCAGCAGCCTGAGGACAGGGGACCAGCCCCGGCATTTT. The chain is built from TRBV7-2 and TRBJ1-5; TRBD1 matches 9 bases. The germline CDR1 and CDR2 sequences are SGHTA and FQGNSA. CDR3 size: 14 residues.